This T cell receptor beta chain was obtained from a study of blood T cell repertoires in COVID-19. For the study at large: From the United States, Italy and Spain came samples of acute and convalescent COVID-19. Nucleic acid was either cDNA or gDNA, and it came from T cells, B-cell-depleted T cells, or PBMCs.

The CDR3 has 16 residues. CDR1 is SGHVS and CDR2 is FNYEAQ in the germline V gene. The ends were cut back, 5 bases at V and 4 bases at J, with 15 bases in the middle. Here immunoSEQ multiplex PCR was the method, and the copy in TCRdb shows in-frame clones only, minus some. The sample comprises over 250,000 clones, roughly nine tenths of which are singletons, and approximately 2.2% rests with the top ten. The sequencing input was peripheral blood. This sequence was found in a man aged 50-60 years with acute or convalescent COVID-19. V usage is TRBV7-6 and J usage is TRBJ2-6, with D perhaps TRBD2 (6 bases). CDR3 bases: TGTGCCAGCAGCCCCATGGGCGGGATAGGGGCCAACGTCCTGACTTTC. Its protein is CASSPMGGIGANVLTF. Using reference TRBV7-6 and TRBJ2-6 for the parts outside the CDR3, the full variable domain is GAGVSQSPRYKVTKRGQDVALRCDPISGHVSLYWYRQALGQGPEFLTYFNYEAQQDKSGLPNDRFSAERPEGSISTLTIQRTEQRDSAMYRCASSPMGGIGANVLTFGAGSRLTVL.